This is a list of T cell receptor beta chains from one sample in a study of blood T cell repertoires in COVID-19. Using immunoSEQ multiplex PCR, the repertoire was profiled, and TCRdb retains in-frame clones only, with some absent. The sample shows 40,000 to 50,000 clones, roughly 89% of them seen only once. Sequenced input: peripheral blood. Receptors originate from a human donor in a cohort sampled during active COVID-19. The CDR3 runs from the conserved cysteine through the conserved F or W. Fields, in order: D gene, clone size, J gene, V gene, CDR3 protein, CDR3 DNA. A D gene is named only where the DNA matches it firmly. Clone sizes are given selectively: once, few, many, or a class where the clone is expanded.

d_call: TRBD1; clone_size: .; j_call: TRBJ1-1; v_call: TRBV19; cdr3_aa: CASSPGGNTEAFF; cdr3_nt: TGTGCCAGTAGCCCAGGGGGGAACACTGAAGCTTTCTTT
d_call: .; clone_size: .; j_call: TRBJ2-6; v_call: TRBV5-6; cdr3_aa: CASSHTTGSGANVLTF; cdr3_nt: TGTGCCAGCAGTCACACCACAGGGTCTGGGGCCAACGTCCTGACTTTC
d_call: TRBD2; clone_size: .; j_call: TRBJ2-3; v_call: TRBV7-9; cdr3_aa: CASSSGILAVGDTQYF; cdr3_nt: TGTGCCAGCAGCTCCGGGATCCTAGCGGTGGGGGATACGCAGTATTTT
d_call: TRBD1; clone_size: .; j_call: TRBJ2-7; v_call: TRBV3-1/TRBV3-2; cdr3_aa: CASSVRTGPTYEQYF; cdr3_nt: TGTGCCAGCAGCGTGCGGACAGGGCCGACCTACGAGCAGTACTTC
d_call: TRBD2; clone_size: .; j_call: TRBJ2-1; v_call: TRBV9; cdr3_aa: CASSTLSGGAFNEQFF; cdr3_nt: TGTGCCAGCAGCACACTAAGCGGGGGGGCGTTCAATGAGCAGTTCTTC
d_call: .; clone_size: .; j_call: TRBJ2-1; v_call: TRBV10-3; cdr3_aa: CAISGGGGDNEQFF; cdr3_nt: TGTGCCATCAGTGGAGGAGGGGGCGACAATGAGCAGTTCTTC
d_call: .; clone_size: .; j_call: TRBJ2-7; v_call: TRBV10-3; cdr3_aa: CAISVAGPSSYEQYF; cdr3_nt: TGTGCCATCAGTGTTGCAGGGCCAAGCTCCTACGAGCAGTACTTC
d_call: TRBD2; clone_size: .; j_call: TRBJ2-7; v_call: TRBV7-2; cdr3_aa: CASSFGLVSYEQYF; cdr3_nt: TGTGCCAGCAGCTTCGGACTAGTATCCTACGAGCAGTACTTC
d_call: .; clone_size: .; j_call: TRBJ1-2; v_call: TRBV7-2; cdr3_aa: CASSLERGKGYTF; cdr3_nt: TGTGCCAGCAGCTTAGAGCGGGGGAAGGGCTACACCTTC
d_call: TRBD1; clone_size: .; j_call: TRBJ1-1; v_call: TRBV6-5; cdr3_aa: CASSYSRTGGTEAFF; cdr3_nt: TGTGCCAGCAGTTACTCGAGGACAGGGGGGACTGAAGCTTTCTTT
d_call: TRBD1; clone_size: .; j_call: TRBJ2-3; v_call: TRBV11-2; cdr3_aa: CASRPTGSTDTQYF; cdr3_nt: TGTGCCAGCAGGCCGACAGGGAGCACAGATACGCAGTATTTT
d_call: .; clone_size: .; j_call: TRBJ1-1; v_call: TRBV29-1; cdr3_aa: CSVVSQLNTEAFF; cdr3_nt: TGCAGCGTTGTTAGCCAGCTGAACACTGAAGCTTTCTTT
d_call: .; clone_size: .; j_call: TRBJ2-7; v_call: TRBV5-4; cdr3_aa: CASSLVGGVYEQYF; cdr3_nt: TGTGCCAGCAGCTTGGTAGGCGGAGTCTACGAGCAGTACTTC
d_call: TRBD1; clone_size: once; j_call: TRBJ1-5; v_call: TRBV4-3; cdr3_aa: CASSQDRDGTGYPAWSNQPQHF; cdr3_nt: TGCGCCAGCAGCCAAGATCGAGATGGGACAGGGTATCCAGCCTGGAGCAATCAGCCCCAGCATTTT
d_call: .; clone_size: .; j_call: TRBJ1-3; v_call: TRBV7-9; cdr3_aa: CASSSDWGSGNTIYF; cdr3_nt: TGTGCCAGCAGCTCGGACTGGGGCTCTGGAAACACCATATATTTT
d_call: .; clone_size: .; j_call: TRBJ2-1; v_call: TRBV20-1; cdr3_aa: CSPRPGHEQFF; cdr3_nt: TGCAGTCCCCGCCCAGGCCATGAGCAGTTCTTC
d_call: .; clone_size: .; j_call: TRBJ1-1; v_call: TRBV11-2; cdr3_aa: CASSSILIFGGAEGEAFF; cdr3_nt: TGTGCCAGCAGCTCCATCCTAATTTTCGGAGGTGCTGAAGGTGAAGCTTTCTTT
d_call: .; clone_size: .; j_call: TRBJ2-7; v_call: TRBV12-2; cdr3_aa: CASRLGSWRQTFRGQGQAYEQYF; cdr3_nt: TGTGCAAGTCGCTTAGGGTCGTGGCGTCAGACATTCCGAGGCCAGGGACAGGCCTACGAGCAGTACTTC
d_call: .; clone_size: .; j_call: TRBJ1-2; v_call: TRBV20-1; cdr3_aa: CSATPGNGYTF; cdr3_nt: TGCAGTGCTACCCCAGGGAATGGCTACACCTTC
d_call: .; clone_size: .; j_call: TRBJ1-1; v_call: TRBV7-9; cdr3_aa: CASSLSTRDKNTEAFF; cdr3_nt: TGTGCCAGCAGCTTATCCACACGGGACAAAAACACTGAAGCTTTCTTT
d_call: .; clone_size: .; j_call: TRBJ1-1; v_call: TRBV6-5; cdr3_aa: CASSYTGNTEAFF; cdr3_nt: TGTGCCAGCAGTTACACGGGGAACACTGAAGCTTTCTTT
d_call: .; clone_size: .; j_call: TRBJ2-5; v_call: TRBV7-2; cdr3_aa: CASRGHGFQETQYF; cdr3_nt: TGTGCCAGCAGGGGACACGGATTCCAAGAGACCCAGTACTTC
d_call: TRBD1; clone_size: .; j_call: TRBJ2-7; v_call: TRBV6-2/TRBV6-3; cdr3_aa: CASSPLGQGLHEQYF; cdr3_nt: TGTGCCAGCAGCCCGCTCGGACAGGGTCTCCACGAGCAGTACTTC
d_call: .; clone_size: once; j_call: TRBJ1-6; v_call: TRBV20-1; cdr3_aa: CSASSGRGNSPLHF; cdr3_nt: TGCAGTGCTAGTAGTGGCAGGGGTAATTCACCCCTCCACTTT
d_call: TRBD1; clone_size: .; j_call: TRBJ2-4; v_call: TRBV5-4; cdr3_aa: CASSSAGGNIQYF; cdr3_nt: TGTGCCAGCAGCTCGGCAGGGGGAAACATTCAGTACTTC
d_call: .; clone_size: .; j_call: TRBJ2-7; v_call: TRBV10-3; cdr3_aa: CAISESNSYEQYF; cdr3_nt: TGTGCCATCAGTGAGTCTAATTCCTACGAGCAGTACTTC
d_call: .; clone_size: .; j_call: TRBJ1-2; v_call: TRBV7-9; cdr3_aa: CASGMGGTYGYTF; cdr3_nt: TGTGCCAGCGGAATGGGGGGTACCTATGGCTACACCTTC
d_call: .; clone_size: .; j_call: TRBJ1-2; v_call: TRBV6-5; cdr3_aa: CASSSAGGYYGYTF; cdr3_nt: TGTGCCAGCAGCTCTGCGGGGGGGTACTATGGCTACACCTTC
d_call: .; clone_size: .; j_call: TRBJ2-7; v_call: TRBV5-1; cdr3_aa: CASSLAKDRSYEQYF; cdr3_nt: TGCGCCAGCAGCTTGGCCAAGGACAGATCCTACGAGCAGTACTTC
d_call: .; clone_size: .; j_call: TRBJ1-1; v_call: TRBV6-5; cdr3_aa: CASSTGQSNTEAFF; cdr3_nt: TGTGCCAGCAGTACAGGACAGTCGAACACTGAAGCTTTCTTT
d_call: .; clone_size: once; j_call: TRBJ1-3; v_call: TRBV3-1/TRBV3-2; cdr3_aa: CASSQDLEGSGNTIYF; cdr3_nt: TGTGCCAGCAGCCAAGATCTGGAAGGGAGTGGAAACACCATATATTTT
d_call: TRBD1; clone_size: .; j_call: TRBJ1-3; v_call: TRBV19; cdr3_aa: CASSGYRGSGSGNTIYF; cdr3_nt: TGTGCCAGTAGTGGATACAGGGGTTCCGGCTCTGGAAACACCATATATTTT
d_call: .; clone_size: .; j_call: TRBJ1-1; v_call: TRBV27; cdr3_aa: CASSFFFGSVNTEAFF; cdr3_nt: TGTGCCAGCAGTTTCTTCTTTGGCAGTGTGAACACTGAAGCTTTCTTT
d_call: TRBD1; clone_size: .; j_call: TRBJ1-1; v_call: TRBV7-8; cdr3_aa: CASSFPGTGTMNTEAFF; cdr3_nt: TGTGCCAGCAGCTTTCCCGGGACAGGAACTATGAACACTGAAGCTTTCTTT
d_call: .; clone_size: .; j_call: TRBJ2-5; v_call: TRBV29-1; cdr3_aa: CSVAQGRETQYF; cdr3_nt: TGCAGCGTTGCACAGGGCCGCGAGACCCAGTACTTC
d_call: .; clone_size: .; j_call: TRBJ2-7; v_call: TRBV6-2/TRBV6-3; cdr3_aa: CASSLKGAYEQYF; cdr3_nt: TGTGCCAGCAGTTTAAAAGGGGCCTACGAGCAGTACTTC